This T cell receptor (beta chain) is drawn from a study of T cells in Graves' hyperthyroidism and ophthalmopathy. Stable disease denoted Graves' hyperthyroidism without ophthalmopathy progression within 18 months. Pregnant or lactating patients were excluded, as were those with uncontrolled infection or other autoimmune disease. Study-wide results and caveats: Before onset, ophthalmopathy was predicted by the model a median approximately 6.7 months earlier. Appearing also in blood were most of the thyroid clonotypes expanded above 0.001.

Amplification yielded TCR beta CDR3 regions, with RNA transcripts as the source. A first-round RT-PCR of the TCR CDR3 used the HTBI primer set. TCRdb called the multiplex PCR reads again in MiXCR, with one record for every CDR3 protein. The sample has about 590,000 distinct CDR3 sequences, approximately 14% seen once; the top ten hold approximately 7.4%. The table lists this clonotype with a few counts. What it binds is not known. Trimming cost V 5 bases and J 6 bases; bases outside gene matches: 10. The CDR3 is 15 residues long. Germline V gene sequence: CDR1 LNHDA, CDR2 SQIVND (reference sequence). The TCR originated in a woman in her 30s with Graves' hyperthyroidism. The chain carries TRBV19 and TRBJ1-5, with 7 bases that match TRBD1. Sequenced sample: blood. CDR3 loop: CASSLTGDYRQPQHF. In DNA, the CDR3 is TGTGCCAGTAGTTTAACAGGGGATTACCGTCAGCCCCAGCATTTT.